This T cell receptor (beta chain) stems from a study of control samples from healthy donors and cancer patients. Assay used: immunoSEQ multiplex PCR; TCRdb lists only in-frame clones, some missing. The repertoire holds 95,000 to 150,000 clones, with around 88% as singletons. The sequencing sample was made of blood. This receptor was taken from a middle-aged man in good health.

The CDR3 DNA follows: TGCAGTGCTAGTACAGGCCGCACCTACAATGAGCAGTTCTTC. Translation gives CSASTGRTYNEQFF. The V call is TRBV20-1, the J call TRBJ2-1, with a weak D call TRBD1 (5 bases). Germline assignment: CDR1 DFQATT and CDR2 SNEGSKA (reference sequence). The CDR3 is 14 amino acids. V was trimmed by 3 bases and J by 2 bases, leaving 11 bases between them.